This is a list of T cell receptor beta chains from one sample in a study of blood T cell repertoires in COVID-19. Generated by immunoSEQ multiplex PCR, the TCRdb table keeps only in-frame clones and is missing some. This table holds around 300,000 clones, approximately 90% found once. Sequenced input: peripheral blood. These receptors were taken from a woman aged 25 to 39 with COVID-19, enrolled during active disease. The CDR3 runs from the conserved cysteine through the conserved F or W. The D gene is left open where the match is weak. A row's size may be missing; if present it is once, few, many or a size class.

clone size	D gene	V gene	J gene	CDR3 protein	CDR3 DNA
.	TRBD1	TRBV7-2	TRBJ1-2	CASSPAGGSTNYGYTF	TGTGCCAGCAGCCCGGCAGGGGGGAGTACTAACTATGGCTACACCTTC
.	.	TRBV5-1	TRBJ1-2	CASSFAPYLYGYTF	TGCGCCAGCAGTTTTGCGCCTTATCTATATGGCTACACCTTC
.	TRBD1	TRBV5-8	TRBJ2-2	CASSFRQGTGELFF	TGTGCCAGCAGCTTCCGACAGGGGACAGGGGAGCTGTTTTTT
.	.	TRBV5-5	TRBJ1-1	CASSWAGGEAFF	TGTGCCAGCAGCTGGGCCGGGGGAGAAGCTTTCTTT
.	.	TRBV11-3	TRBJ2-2	CASSSRSVPNTGELFF	TGTGCCAGCAGCTCGCGGTCTGTCCCGAACACCGGGGAGCTGTTTTTT
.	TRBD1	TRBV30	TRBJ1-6	CAWSETGRSYNSPLHF	TGTGCCTGGAGTGAGACAGGGAGGTCCTATAATTCACCCCTCCACTTT
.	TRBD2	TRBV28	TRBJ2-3	CASSFGTSPIDTQYF	TGTGCCAGCAGTTTTGGGACTAGTCCTATAGATACGCAGTATTTT
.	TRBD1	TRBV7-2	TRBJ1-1	CASSYTDRAAFF	TGTGCCAGCAGCTATACGGACAGGGCTGCTTTCTTT
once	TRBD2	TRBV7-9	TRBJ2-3	CASSSDTSAERDTQYF	TGTGCCAGCAGCTCCGATACTAGCGCCGAGAGAGATACGCAGTATTTT
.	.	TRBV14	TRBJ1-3	CASSENRAGNTIYF	TGTGCCAGCAGCGAAAACAGGGCTGGAAACACCATATATTTT
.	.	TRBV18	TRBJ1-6	CASSHSWGSPDNSPLHF	TGTGCCAGCTCACATTCCTGGGGCAGCCCGGATAATTCACCCCTCCACTTT
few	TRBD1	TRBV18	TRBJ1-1	CASSRGQPPTEAFF	TGTGCCAGCTCAAGGGGACAGCCCCCGACTGAAGCTTTCTTT
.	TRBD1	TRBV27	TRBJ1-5	CASRQGYSNQPQHF	TGTGCCAGCCGACAGGGTTATAGCAATCAGCCCCAGCATTTT
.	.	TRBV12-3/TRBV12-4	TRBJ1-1	CASSLDEGTEAFF	TGTGCCAGCAGTTTAGATGAGGGCACTGAAGCTTTCTTT
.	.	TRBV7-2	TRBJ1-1	CASTLIPNTEAFF	TGTGCCAGCACCCTAATACCCAACACTGAAGCTTTCTTT
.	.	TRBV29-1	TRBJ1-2	CSVGRRARDLDGYTF	TGCAGCGTTGGACGTAGGGCCAGGGACTTGGATGGCTACACCTTC
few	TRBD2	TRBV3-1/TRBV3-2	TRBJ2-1	CASSQDPAGGREQFF	TGTGCCAGCAGCCAAGATCCAGCGGGGGGGCGGGAGCAGTTCTTC
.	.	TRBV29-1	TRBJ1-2	CSVGERSYGYTF	TGCAGCGTTGGGGAGAGGAGTTATGGCTACACCTTC
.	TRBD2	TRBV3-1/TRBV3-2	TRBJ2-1	CASSQSAGGNEQFF	TGTGCCAGCAGCCAATCAGCGGGGGGAAATGAGCAGTTCTTC